These 19 T cell receptor beta chains came from one sample sequenced in a study of shared clonotypes between healthy human individuals (dated by TCRdb to between 2020 and 2021). Library creation used the immunoSEQ multiplex PCR assay. In TCRdb, the immuneACCESS table is reduced to in-frame sequences with V and J assigned. These tables do not hold every clone; where another copy was compared, an unresolved V gene accounts for under half, and the others remain unexplained. This sample comprises over 850,000 clones, roughly 74% of them detected only once. 0.5% to 0.6% of the sample is held by the ten biggest clonotypes. Sequenced input: memory CD4+ T cells from PBMCs. The cell subset or site label here, explained by the study, means: CD45RA-negative fraction. The receptors were gathered from a man aged 18 to 30 in good health. Some clones in this sample may be carry-over from other donors' samples.

The chain recombines TRBV30 with TRBJ2-2; 8 bases match TRBD2. The CDR3 extends over 15 amino acids. V lost 2 bases, J lost 3 bases, and 5 bases stayed unmatched. CDR1 is GTSNPN and CDR2 is SVGIG in the germline V gene (reference sequence). CDR3 bases: TGTGCCTGGAGTCGGGGGGGCTGGTACACCGGGGAGCTGTTTTTT. Protein: CAWSRGGWYTGELFF.

The chain recombines TRBV28 with TRBJ1-5, with D possibly TRBD1 on 5 matching bases. The CDR3 has 15 amino acids. CDR1 is MDHEN, CDR2 SYDVKM, per germline. V was clipped by 5 bases and J by 5 bases, with 16 bases between them. The CDR3: CASSPRDGDHQPQHF. CDR3 DNA: TGTGCCAGCAGTCCCCGGGACGGTGATCATCAGCCCCAGCATTTT.

This clone appeared once. This chain links TRBV6-6 with TRBJ1-4; TRBD1 matches 7 bases. This CDR3 is 15 amino acids long. The junction had 4 bases not matched to a gene; V was cut back by 6 bases and J by 0 bases. Looked up from germline, CDR1 is MNHNY and CDR2 is SVGAGI (reference sequence). CDR3 nucleotide sequence: TGTGCCAGCAGCCGAGGGACAGCAACTAATGAAAAACTGTTTTTT. Amino acids: CASSRGTATNEKLFF.

The CDR3 DNA reads TGTGCCAGCAGCTTAGATCTGGGCACAGATACGCAGTATTTT. It codes for CASSLDLGTDTQYF. This chain links TRBV11-2 with TRBJ2-3; D gene unclear. The CDR3 runs 14 residues. The V gene's germline CDR1 is SGHAT and CDR2 FQNNGV. V lost 0 bases and J 1 base, leaving 5 bases between the germline ends.

V gene TRBV15 combines with J gene TRBJ2-1; D uncertain. This CDR3 is 15 amino acids long. V was trimmed by 0 bases and J by 3 bases, leaving 9 bases between them. Germline-derived CDR1 and CDR2 are LNHNV and YYDKDF (reference sequence). CDR3 sequence: CATSRDSANYNEQFF. Here the CDR3 DNA reads TGTGCCACCAGCAGAGATTCCGCCAACTACAATGAGCAGTTCTTC.

The rearrangement uses TRBV7-3 and TRBJ2-3; TRBD1 matches 9 bases. CDR3 length equals 15 residues. Germline lookup yields CDR1 SGHTA and CDR2 FQGTGA. V shed 5 bases, J shed 5 bases, and the junction held 8 bases outside the gene matches. CDR3 DNA: TGTGCCAGCAGCCCCGGACAGGGGAGGGGAGATACGCAGTATTTT. Translated, it gives CASSPGQGRGDTQYF. The whole variable domain, filled in from reference TRBV7-3 and TRBJ2-3, reads GAGVSQTPSNKVTEKGKYVELRCDPISGHTALYWYRQSLGQGPEFLIYFQGTGAADDSGLPNDRFFAVRPEGSVSTLKIQRTERGDSAVYLCASSPGQGRGDTQYFGPGTRLTVL.

This clone has only one observation. This sequence joins TRBV6-5 and TRBJ2-3; 8 bases are a match to TRBD1. Germline CDR1 reads MNHEY; CDR2 reads SVGAGI. The CDR3 runs 15 residues. The ends lost 6 bases at V and 6 bases at J; junction bases unmatched: 11. The CDR3 region is CASRPGQGRIDTQYF. The CDR3 nucleotides read TGTGCCAGCAGACCCGGACAGGGTCGGATTGATACGCAGTATTTT.

The V gene is TRBV19, the J gene TRBJ2-7, with 10 nucleotides matching TRBD2. V shed 5 bases and J 4 bases; nucleotides not matched to a gene: 8. In germline, CDR1 is LNHDA, CDR2 SQIVND (reference sequence). The CDR3 sequence is 15 residues long. The CDR3 coding sequence is TGTGCCAGTAGTCGCGCTAGCGGGAGCTCATACGAGCAGTACTTC. Translated: CASSRASGSSYEQYF.

In this sample, this clone turned up a few times. This chain links TRBV5-6 with TRBJ1-2; TRBD1 agrees at 8 bases. This CDR3 region has 17 residues. The trim removed 1 base at V and 4 bases at J, leaving 12 bases unmatched. From germline, CDR1 is SGHDT and CDR2 YYEEEE. For the CDR3, the DNA is TGTGCCAGCAGCTTGCGAGACAGGGGACTCTCCATCTATGGCTACACCTTC. Amino acids: CASSLRDRGLSIYGYTF.

This CDR3 is CASKGQGSPGELFF. The CDR3 region has the DNA TGTGCCAGCAAGGGACAGGGGTCCCCCGGGGAGCTGTTTTTT. The rearrangement uses TRBV2 and TRBJ2-2; 10 bases match TRBD1. V was pared by 7 bases and J by 6 bases, with 5 bases of the junction left unmatched. This CDR3 has 14 residues. Germline V gene lookup returns CDR1 SNHLY and CDR2 FYNNEI. Combining the CDR3 with reference TRBV2 and TRBJ2-2 gives the whole variable domain EPEVTQTPSHQVTQMGQEVILRCVPISNHLYFYWYRQILGQKVEFLVSFYNNEISEKSEIFDDQFSVERPDGSNFTLKIRSTKLEDSAMYFCASKGQGSPGELFFGEGSRLTVL.

This clone is a singleton in its sample. This chain connects TRBV7-9 to TRBJ2-5; D uncertain. Germline V lookup: CDR1 SEHNR, CDR2 FQNEAQ (reference sequence). CDR3 length: 14 residues. V lost 1 base to trimming and J lost 1 base, with 7 bases between them. CDR3 loop: CASSLGLLQETQYF. CDR3 in DNA: TGTGCCAGCAGCTTAGGACTTCTCCAAGAGACCCAGTACTTC. Supplemented by reference TRBV7-9 and TRBJ2-5, the full variable domain reads DTGVSQNPRHKITKRGQNVTFRCDPISEHNRLYWYRQTLGQGPEFLTYFQNEAQLEKSRLLSDRFSAERPKGSFSTLEIQRTEQGDSAMYLCASSLGLLQETQYFGPGTRLLVL.

This chain joins TRBV7-8 and TRBJ2-5; 8 bases are a match to TRBD1. With V trimmed by 5 bases and J by 5 bases, 16 bases remained unmatched. Per the germline V gene, CDR1 is SGHVS and CDR2 is FQNEAQ. The CDR3 extends over 17 amino acids. In nucleotides, the CDR3 is TGTGCCAGCAGCCCATACAGGGGGAAAGTTATCGGGGAGACCCAGTACTTC. Its protein is CASSPYRGKVIGETQYF.

This clone showed up just a few times. J is TRBJ1-2 and V is TRBV6-1; D might be TRBD1 (6 bases). The CDR3 is 13 amino acids. Per germline, CDR1 MNHNS and CDR2 SASEGT. V lost 1 base and J lost 7, with 10 bases in between. The CDR3 spells CASSEVVQGGYTF. The CDR3, as DNA: TGTGCCAGCAGTGAAGTAGTACAGGGTGGCTACACCTTC.

This sequence joins TRBV5-4 and TRBJ2-1; D unclear. V dropped 4 bases and J dropped 0 bases, with 11 bases sitting between them. The CDR3 spans 15 residues. Germline assignment: CDR1 SGHNT and CDR2 YYREEE (reference sequence). The CDR3 bases are TGTGCCAGCAGCCGCCCCGGAAGCTCCTACAATGAGCAGTTCTTC. Its translation: CASSRPGSSYNEQFF.

In its sample, this clone was seen once. The V and J genes are TRBV7-2 and TRBJ2-7; tentative D call: TRBD2 (5 bases). Trimming pared 3 bases from V and 5 bases from J, leaving 14 bases between. The germline V gene encodes CDR1 SGHTA and CDR2 FQGNSA. The CDR3 is 14 residues long. The DNA of the CDR3 is TGTGCCAGCAGCTTCCGGACTCCTAGCAACGAGCAGTACTTC. Translated: CASSFRTPSNEQYF.

V usage is TRBV6-1 and J usage is TRBJ2-7; 7 bases are shared with TRBD2. The CDR3 sequence is 14 residues long. CDR1 MNHNS and CDR2 SASEGT come from the germline V gene. Trimming took 7 bases from V and 5 from J; bases not matched to a gene: 11. CDR3 bases: TGTGCCAGCATAGGCGGGAGACTCCTCCACGAGCAGTACTTC. It specifies CASIGGRLLHEQYF.

The chain employs TRBV18 and TRBJ1-2; D possibly corresponds to TRBD1 (5 bases). The CDR3 runs to 14 residues. The V gene's germline CDR1 is KGHSH and CDR2 LQKENI. V shed 6 bases and J shed 2 bases, with 13 bases lying between them. CDR3 coding DNA: TGTGCCAGCTCGCAGGGACTGACGAACTATGGCTACACCTTC. Its protein is CASSQGLTNYGYTF.

The chain uses TRBV2 and TRBJ2-7; the D gene is possibly TRBD1 (6 bases). With 4 bases removed from V and 1 base from J, the gap between germline ends came to 8 bases. This CDR3 has 13 residues. Germline V gene lookup returns CDR1 SNHLY and CDR2 FYNNEI. CDR3 amino acids: CASSVGASYEQYF. CDR3 bases: TGTGCCAGCAGTGTGGGGGCGTCCTACGAGCAGTACTTC.

The V and J genes are TRBV2 and TRBJ2-3; 7 positions match TRBD1. The CDR3 covers 14 residues. Germline CDR1 SNHLY, CDR2 FYNNEI. V trimming: 7 bases; J trimming: 3 bases; junction bases outside the gene matches: 7. For the CDR3, the DNA is TGTGCCAGCACCTCGACAGGGCCAACAGATACGCAGTATTTT. Protein sequence: CASTSTGPTDTQYF.